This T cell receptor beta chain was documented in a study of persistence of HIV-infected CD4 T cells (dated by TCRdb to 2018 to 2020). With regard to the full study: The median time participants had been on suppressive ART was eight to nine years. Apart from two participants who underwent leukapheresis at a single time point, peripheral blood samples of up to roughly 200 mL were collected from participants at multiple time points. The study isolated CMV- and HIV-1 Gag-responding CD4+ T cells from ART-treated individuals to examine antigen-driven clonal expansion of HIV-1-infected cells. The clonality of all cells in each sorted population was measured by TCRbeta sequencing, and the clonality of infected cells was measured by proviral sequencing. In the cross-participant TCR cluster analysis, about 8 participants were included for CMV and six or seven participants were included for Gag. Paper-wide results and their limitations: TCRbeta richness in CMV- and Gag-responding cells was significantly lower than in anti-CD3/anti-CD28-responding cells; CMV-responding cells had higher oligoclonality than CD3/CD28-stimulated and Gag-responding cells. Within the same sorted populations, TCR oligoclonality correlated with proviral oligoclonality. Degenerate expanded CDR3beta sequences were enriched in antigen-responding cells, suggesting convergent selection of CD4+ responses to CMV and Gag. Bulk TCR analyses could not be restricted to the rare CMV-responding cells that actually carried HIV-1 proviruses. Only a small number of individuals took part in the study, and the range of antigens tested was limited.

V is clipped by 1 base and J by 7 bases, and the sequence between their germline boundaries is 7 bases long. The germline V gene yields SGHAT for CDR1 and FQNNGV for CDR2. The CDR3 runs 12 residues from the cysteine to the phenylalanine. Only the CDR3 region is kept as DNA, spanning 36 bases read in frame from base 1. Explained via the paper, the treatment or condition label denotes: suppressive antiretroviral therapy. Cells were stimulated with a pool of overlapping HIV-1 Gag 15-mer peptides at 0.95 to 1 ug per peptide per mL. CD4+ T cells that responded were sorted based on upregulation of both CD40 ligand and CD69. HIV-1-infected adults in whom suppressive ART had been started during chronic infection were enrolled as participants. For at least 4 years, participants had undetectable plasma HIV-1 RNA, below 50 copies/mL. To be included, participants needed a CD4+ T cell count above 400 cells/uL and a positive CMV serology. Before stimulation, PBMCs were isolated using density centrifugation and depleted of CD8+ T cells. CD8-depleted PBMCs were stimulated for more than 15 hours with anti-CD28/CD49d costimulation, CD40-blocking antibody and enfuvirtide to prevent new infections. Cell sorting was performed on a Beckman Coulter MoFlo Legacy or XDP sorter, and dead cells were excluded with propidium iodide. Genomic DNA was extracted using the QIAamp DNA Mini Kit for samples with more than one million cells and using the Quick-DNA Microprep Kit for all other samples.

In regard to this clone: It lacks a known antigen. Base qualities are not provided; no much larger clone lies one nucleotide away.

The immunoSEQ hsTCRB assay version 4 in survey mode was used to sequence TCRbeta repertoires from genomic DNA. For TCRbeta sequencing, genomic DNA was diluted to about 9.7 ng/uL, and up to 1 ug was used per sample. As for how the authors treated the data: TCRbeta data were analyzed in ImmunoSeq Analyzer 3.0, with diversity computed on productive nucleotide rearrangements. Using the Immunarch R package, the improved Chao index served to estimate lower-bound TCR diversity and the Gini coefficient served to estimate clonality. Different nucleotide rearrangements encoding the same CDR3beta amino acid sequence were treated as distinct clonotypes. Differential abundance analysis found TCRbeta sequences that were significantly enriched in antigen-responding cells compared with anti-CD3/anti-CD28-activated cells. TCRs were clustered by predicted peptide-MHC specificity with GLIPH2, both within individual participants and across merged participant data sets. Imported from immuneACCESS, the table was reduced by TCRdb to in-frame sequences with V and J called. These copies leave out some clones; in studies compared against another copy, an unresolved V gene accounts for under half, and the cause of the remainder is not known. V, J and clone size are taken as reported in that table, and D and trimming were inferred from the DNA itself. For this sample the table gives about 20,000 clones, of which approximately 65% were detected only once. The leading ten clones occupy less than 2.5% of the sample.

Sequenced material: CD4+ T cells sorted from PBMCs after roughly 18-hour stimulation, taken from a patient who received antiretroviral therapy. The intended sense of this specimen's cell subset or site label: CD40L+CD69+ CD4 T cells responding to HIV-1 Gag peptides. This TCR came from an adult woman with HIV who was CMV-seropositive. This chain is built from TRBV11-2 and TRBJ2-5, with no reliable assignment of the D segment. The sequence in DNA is TGTGCCAGCAGCTTAGTGAGAGCGACCCAGTACTTC. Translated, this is CASSLVRATQYF.